The entry below gives a single T cell receptor (beta chain) sequence along with its context. Unique molecular identifiers tagged the TCR beta cDNA libraries. TCRdb re-analysed the PCR reads in MiXCR, keeping a single row per CDR3 protein. The sample lists 650,000 to 850,000 distinct CDR3 sequences; approximately 53% were seen once. The record originates from a study of post-analysis software for immune sequencing data. Turning to the study itself: Both relapsing-remitting and secondary progressive multiple sclerosis featured among the disease courses, as did progressive-relapsing multiple sclerosis.

Sequencing input: blood. The sequence was collected from a girl aged 5-17 years with multiple sclerosis.

CDR3 sequence (DNA): TGCAGTGCTAGAGTGGCACCCTGGGGTGAAAAACTGTTTTTT. Translating it yields CSARVAPWGEKLFF. V usage is TRBV20-1 and J usage is TRBJ1-4; D call uncertain. V dropped 1 base and J dropped 7 bases, with 13 bases sitting between them. CDR3 length equals 14 residues. Germline CDR1 reads DFQATT; CDR2 reads SNEGSKA (reference sequence).